This is a list of T cell receptor beta chains from one sample in a study of blood T cells in healthy people across ages. A single record per CDR3 protein comes from TCRdb applying MiXCR to the 5' RACE reads. The sample has 1.4 million to 1.5 million distinct CDR3 sequences; around two fifths are singletons. The source material was blood. These receptors were taken from a woman aged 18-29 years in good health. Each CDR3 is given with its conserved first and last residue. Each record gives: J gene, clone size, V gene, CDR3 protein. Clone size appears in some rows only: once, few, many, or a class for an expanded clone.

TRBJ1-2	-	TRBV6-6	CASTLGQGAYGYTF
TRBJ1-6	-	TRBV28	CASSLDRGWNSPLHF
TRBJ2-4	-	TRBV7-9	CATGSGTGTREQYF
TRBJ2-5	-	TRBV6-1	CASSWEEQETQYF
TRBJ2-7	-	TRBV6-5	CASLEQGTYEQYF
TRBJ1-6	few	TRBV3-1	CASSLIRAAGDSPLHF
TRBJ1-2	-	TRBV20-1	CSAPTTGEVDYGYTF
TRBJ1-1	-	TRBV4-1	CASSPSRGPITEAFF
TRBJ2-5	-	TRBV7-2	CASSLEGRVIQETQYF
TRBJ2-6	few	TRBV12-3/TRBV12-4	CASSSRRGGAGANVLTF
TRBJ2-5	-	TRBV10-2	CASTRLAGAQETQYF
TRBJ2-1	-	TRBV6-6	CASRIGGALNEQFF
TRBJ2-5	-	TRBV3-1	CASSELTSGGETQYF
TRBJ2-3	-	TRBV3-1	CASRSTGTSSDTQYF
TRBJ2-1	once	TRBV3-1	CASSQRGLINNEQFF
TRBJ1-6	-	TRBV7-9	CASSWPRFPNSPLHF
TRBJ2-1	-	TRBV12-3/TRBV12-4	CASTRQLPRNEQFF
TRBJ2-7	-	TRBV25-1	CASSEFPSEQYF
TRBJ2-3	few	TRBV27	CASSWGGRTDTQYF
TRBJ2-1	-	TRBV7-3	CASSLGTSGGEQFF
TRBJ2-7	few	TRBV5-1	CASSLGVGQATYEQYF
TRBJ2-1	-	TRBV6-6	CASRTGTRVNEQFF
TRBJ1-1	-	TRBV20-1	CSARVGATNTEAFF
TRBJ1-5	-	TRBV18	CASSPLGQGAGQPQHF